This is a list of T cell receptor beta chains from one sample in a study of cytomegalovirus exposure and HLA in healthy donors. Measured with immunoSEQ multiplex PCR; TCRdb has only the in-frame clones, and not every one. The sample comprises about 160,000 clones, about 77% of which are singletons, and around 1.3% rests with the top ten. The specimen was PBMCs. These receptor sequences come from a woman aged 45-65 years in good health and CMV-seronegative. Both conserved end residues are part of each CDR3. A D gene is named only where the DNA matches it firmly. Clone sizes are given selectively: once, few, many, or a class where the clone is expanded.

clone size,V gene,D gene,J gene,CDR3 DNA,CDR3 protein
few,TRBV7-3,TRBD1,TRBJ2-2,TGTGCCACCGGACAGGGGGGAAACACCGGGGAGCTGTTTTTT,CATGQGGNTGELFF
NA,TRBV7-3,NA,TRBJ2-3,TGTGCCAGCAGCCAAAGCACAGATACGCAGTATTTT,CASSQSTDTQYF
NA,TRBV28,TRBD2,TRBJ2-5,TGTGCCAGCGGCGCACCGACTAGCGGTCAAGCGGCCCAGTACTTC,CASGAPTSGQAAQYF
NA,TRBV9,NA,TRBJ1-4,TGTGCCAGCAGCTTCTCGGGTTCGCGTGAAAAACTGTTTTTT,CASSFSGSREKLFF
NA,TRBV5-6,TRBD1,TRBJ1-5,TGTGCCAGCAGCTCAGGGACAGGAGTTTTCGGGGGAACCCAGCATTTT,CASSSGTGVFGGTQHF
NA,TRBV13,TRBD1,TRBJ2-1,TGTGCCAGCAGCCTCGGACAGGGACAATACAATGAGCAGTTCTTC,CASSLGQGQYNEQFF
NA,TRBV5-1,TRBD1,TRBJ2-7,TGCGCCAGCAGACTTACGGGACAGCCTTACTACGAGCAGTACTTC,CASRLTGQPYYEQYF
few,TRBV29-1,NA,TRBJ1-3,TGCAGCGTTGGTCAAGGGGGAACTGGAAACACCATATATTTT,CSVGQGGTGNTIYF
NA,TRBV7-8,NA,TRBJ2-2,TGTGCCAGCAGCCCCCGGGGCGGGGTTAACACCGGGGAGCTGTTTTTT,CASSPRGGVNTGELFF
NA,TRBV7-9,TRBD2,TRBJ2-1,TGTGCCAGCAGCTTATTCCTAGCGGGCTCCTACAATGAGCAGTTCTTC,CASSLFLAGSYNEQFF
NA,TRBV11-2,NA,TRBJ2-7,TGTGCCAGCAGCCCCGACAACTCCTACGAGCAGTACTTC,CASSPDNSYEQYF
NA,TRBV19,TRBD1,TRBJ1-6,TGTGCCAGTAGTAAATACGGACAGGCCGATAATTCACCCCTCCACTTT,CASSKYGQADNSPLHF
NA,TRBV7-9,TRBD1,TRBJ1-2,TGTGCCAGCAGCTTAGGTACAGGGGCTGGTGGCTACACCTTC,CASSLGTGAGGYTF
NA,TRBV11-2,NA,TRBJ2-2,TGTGCCAGCAGCCGAGGGACTCTAAACACCGGGGAGCTGTTTTTT,CASSRGTLNTGELFF
NA,TRBV6-5,TRBD1,TRBJ2-7,TGTGCCAGCAGTAACGACAGGGGGCGAATCGAGCAGTACTTC,CASSNDRGRIEQYF
NA,TRBV28,NA,TRBJ2-7,TGTGCCAGCAGTTTAATTAGCGGATCACATCCCGGCGAGCAGTACTTC,CASSLISGSHPGEQYF
NA,TRBV4-3,TRBD2,TRBJ2-3,TGCGCCAGCAGCCGCCTGACTAGCGGGGCGGATACGCAGTATTTT,CASSRLTSGADTQYF
NA,TRBV21-1,NA,TRBJ2-1,TGTGCCAGCAGTCCTTTAAGGGAGTTATCGAATGAGCAGTTCTTC,CASSPLRELSNEQFF
NA,TRBV7-9,NA,TRBJ2-3,TGTGCCAGCAGCTCGGCGGTGGCAGGGGTGACTACAGATACGCAGTATTTT,CASSSAVAGVTTDTQYF
NA,TRBV12-2,NA,TRBJ2-1,TGTGCAAGTCGCTTAGTACGGCTAGCGGGGGGGCGGTATGAGCAGTTCTTC,CASRLVRLAGGRYEQFF
NA,TRBV14,TRBD1,TRBJ1-6,TGTGCCAGCTCACTAACCGGGACAGGGGATTCACCCCTCCACTTT,CASSLTGTGDSPLHF
NA,TRBV7-9,NA,TRBJ2-7,TGTGCCAGCACAAGGCAGGGGTACTACGAGCAGTACTTC,CASTRQGYYEQYF
NA,TRBV25-1,TRBD2,TRBJ2-7,TGTGCCAGCAGCATATCGGAGCGGGGCGAGCAGTACTTC,CASSISERGEQYF
NA,TRBV19,TRBD1,TRBJ1-2,TGTGCCAGTAGTCCGAGACCGGGACAGGGGGCGCATGGCTACACCTTC,CASSPRPGQGAHGYTF
NA,TRBV9,TRBD1,TRBJ1-2,TGTGCCAGCAGTTTGGGACAGGGGTCTATCCTTAACTATGGCTACACCTTC,CASSLGQGSILNYGYTF
few,TRBV11-3,NA,TRBJ2-7,TGTGCCAGCGACGACCCCGCTAGCAGGTACGAGCAGTACTTC,CASDDPASRYEQYF
NA,TRBV7-3,NA,TRBJ2-1,TGTGCCAGCAGCTTTCAGGGTGACAATGAGCAGTTCTTC,CASSFQGDNEQFF
NA,TRBV28,NA,TRBJ1-6,TGTGCCAGCAGTCCTCAGAAACGCGGGGATTCACCCCTCCACTTT,CASSPQKRGDSPLHF
NA,TRBV19,TRBD1,TRBJ2-7,TGTGCCAGTAGTACGACAGGGGTTAGCTCCTACGAGCAGTACTTC,CASSTTGVSSYEQYF
NA,TRBV19,TRBD2,TRBJ2-5,TGTGCCAGTAGTATAAGTGGAGCGGGGGGGCGAGAGACCCAGTACTTC,CASSISGAGGRETQYF
NA,TRBV9,TRBD2,TRBJ2-1,TGTGCCAGCAGCGTTATGGCTAGCGGGTACAATGAGCAGTTCTTC,CASSVMASGYNEQFF
NA,TRBV7-3,NA,TRBJ2-3,TGTGCCAGCAGCTTGCGGACACCTGGCACAGATACGCAGTATTTT,CASSLRTPGTDTQYF
NA,TRBV5-1,TRBD1,TRBJ1-2,TGCGCCAGCAGCGAGACAGGGGGCTATGGCTACACCTTC,CASSETGGYGYTF
NA,TRBV4-1,NA,TRBJ1-3,TGCGCCAGCAGCCAAGGCATGGTACGTCTTAGAGGAAACACCATATATTTT,CASSQGMVRLRGNTIYF
NA,TRBV2,NA,TRBJ1-5,TGTGCCAGCAGGAAGGGGATGGCAGGCCATCAGCCCCAGCATTTT,CASRKGMAGHQPQHF
NA,TRBV19,NA,TRBJ1-2,TGTGCCAGTAGTATCGAGGCCCCTGGGAGTGGCTACACCTTC,CASSIEAPGSGYTF
few,TRBV25-1,NA,TRBJ1-1,TGTGCCAGCAGTGACCCGGGTGCGAACACTGAAGCTTTCTTT,CASSDPGANTEAFF
few,TRBV5-5,NA,TRBJ2-6,TGTGCCAGCAGCTTGGAAACAAGTATTCTCTCTGGGGCCAACGTCCTGACTTTC,CASSLETSILSGANVLTF
NA,TRBV23-1,NA,TRBJ1-6,TGCGCCAGCAGTCAATCGGGCAGAGTAGCGAATAATTCACCCCTCCACTTT,CASSQSGRVANNSPLHF
NA,TRBV18,NA,TRBJ2-7,TGTGCCAGCTCACTCGGTAGCACGGACTCCTACGAGCAGTACTTC,CASSLGSTDSYEQYF
NA,TRBV28,NA,TRBJ2-4,TGTGCCAGCAGTCAAACAACAGGGAACATAGCCAAAAACATTCAGTACTTC,CASSQTTGNIAKNIQYF
NA,TRBV5-8,TRBD1,TRBJ1-2,TGTGCCAGCAGCTGGGGGACAGGGTCTAACTATGGCTACACCTTC,CASSWGTGSNYGYTF
NA,TRBV2,NA,TRBJ1-1,TGTGCCAGCAGTGACGAGGGTATGGGCACTGAAGCTTTCTTT,CASSDEGMGTEAFF
once,TRBV29-1,TRBD2,TRBJ2-3,TGCAGCGTGCGGGGGGGAGTTCGAGATACGCAGTATTTT,CSVRGGVRDTQYF
NA,TRBV9,NA,TRBJ1-4,TGTGCCAGCAGCACCGACGGACACGCATCGGAAAAACTGTTTTTT,CASSTDGHASEKLFF
NA,TRBV7-8,NA,TRBJ2-7,TGTGCCAGCAGCTTAGCGGAAGGGGTCACCTACGAGCAGTACTTC,CASSLAEGVTYEQYF
few,TRBV10-1,NA,TRBJ1-1,TGCGCCAGCACCCCGTCGGGGGTTAGACGGAACACTGAAGCTTTCTTT,CASTPSGVRRNTEAFF
NA,TRBV6-5,TRBD1,TRBJ2-7,TGTGCCAGCAGTCCACAGGGGGTTGAGCAGTACTTC,CASSPQGVEQYF
few,TRBV7-8,TRBD2,TRBJ2-1,TGTGCCAGCAGCTCGGCACTAGCGGGAGTTTGGGAGCATGAGCAGTTCTTC,CASSSALAGVWEHEQFF
once,TRBV19,TRBD2,TRBJ2-3,TGTGCCAGCCGATCACGAGTAGCGGGGAGGACCTCTAGCACAGATACGCAGTATTTT,CASRSRVAGRTSSTDTQYF
NA,TRBV15,TRBD1,TRBJ2-7,TGTGCCACCAGCAGAGGTCGGGACAGGAATTTCTACGAGCAGTACTTC,CATSRGRDRNFYEQYF
NA,TRBV27,TRBD2,TRBJ2-1,TGTGCCAGCAGTCCCCGGGACGGTTATCGGACTAGCGGGAGGATAGTCAATGAGCAGTTCTTC,CASSPRDGYRTSGRIVNEQFF